This T cell receptor (beta chain) was recorded in a study of T-cell reconstitution after alpha-beta-depleted transplantation in children. In germline, CDR1 is SGHRS, CDR2 YFSETQ. Trimming removed 4 bases from V and 2 bases from J; junction bases left unmatched: 7. This CDR3 contains 16 residues. This clonotype has only a few counts. The TCRbeta library incorporated unique molecular identifiers. TCRdb itself ran the PCR reads through MiXCR, one entry per CDR3 protein. The top ten clones hold roughly 3.9% of a sample with roughly 610,000 distinct CDR3 sequences, about 10% of them seen once. The material sequenced was PBMCs from the stem cell graft donor, taken from the stem cell graft. J is TRBJ2-3 and V is TRBV5-1; 10 nucleotides line up with TRBD2. The clonotype comes from a human donor who donated a stem cell graft to a child with acute myeloid leukemia. The CDR3 bases are TGCGCCAGCAGCCCAGGGACTAGCGAGAACACAGATACGCAGTATTTT. Translating it yields CASSPGTSENTDTQYF.